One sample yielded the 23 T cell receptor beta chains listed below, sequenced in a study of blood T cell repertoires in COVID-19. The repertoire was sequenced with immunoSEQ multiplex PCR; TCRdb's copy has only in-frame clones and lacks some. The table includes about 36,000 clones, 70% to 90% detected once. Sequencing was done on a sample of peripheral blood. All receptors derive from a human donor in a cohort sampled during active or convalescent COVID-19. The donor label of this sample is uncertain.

CDR3 DNA sequence: TGTGCCACCAGCCCCGACAGGGGCACAGATACGCAGTATTTT. Its protein is CATSPDRGTDTQYF. The chain carries TRBV15 and TRBJ2-3, with 7 bases fitting TRBD1. V lost 5 bases, J lost 1 base, and 3 bases stayed unmatched. There are 14 residues in the CDR3. Germline V gene sequence: CDR1 LNHNV, CDR2 YYDKDF (reference sequence).

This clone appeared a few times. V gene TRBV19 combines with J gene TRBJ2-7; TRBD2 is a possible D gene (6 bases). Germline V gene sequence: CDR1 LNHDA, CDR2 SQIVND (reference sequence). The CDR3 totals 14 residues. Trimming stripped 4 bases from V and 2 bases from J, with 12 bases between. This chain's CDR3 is CASSRAGRTYEQYF. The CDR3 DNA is TGTGCCAGTAGTAGGGCGGGGAGAACCTACGAGCAGTACTTC.

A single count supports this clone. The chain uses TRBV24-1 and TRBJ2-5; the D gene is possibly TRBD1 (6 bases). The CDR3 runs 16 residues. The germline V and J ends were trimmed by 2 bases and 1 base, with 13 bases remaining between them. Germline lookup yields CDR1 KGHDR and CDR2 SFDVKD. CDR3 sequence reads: CATSDSRDTPQETQYF. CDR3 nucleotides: TGTGCCACCAGTGATTCCCGGGACACCCCCCAAGAGACCCAGTACTTC.

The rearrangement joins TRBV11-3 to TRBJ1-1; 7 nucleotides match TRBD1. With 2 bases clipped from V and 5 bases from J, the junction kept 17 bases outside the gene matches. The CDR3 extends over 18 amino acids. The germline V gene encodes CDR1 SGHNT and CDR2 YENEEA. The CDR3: CASSLPLWTGSLGTEAFF. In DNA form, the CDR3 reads TGTGCCAGCAGCTTACCTCTCTGGACAGGTTCTTTGGGAACTGAAGCTTTCTTT.

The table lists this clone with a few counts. CDR3 coding DNA: TGTGCCACCATGAGGCACACCGGGGAGCTGTTTTTT. This encodes CATMRHTGELFF. The chain joins TRBV24-1 to TRBJ2-2; no clear D. Deletions cut 8 bases from V and 3 bases from J, with 6 bases between. This CDR3 region has 12 residues. The V gene's germline CDR1 is KGHDR and CDR2 SFDVKD.

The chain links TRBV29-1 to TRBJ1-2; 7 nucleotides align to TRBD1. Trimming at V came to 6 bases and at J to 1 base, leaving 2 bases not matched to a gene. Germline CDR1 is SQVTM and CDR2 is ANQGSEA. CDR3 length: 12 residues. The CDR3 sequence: CSVGGSNYGYTF. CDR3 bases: TGCAGCGTAGGGGGCAGTAACTATGGCTACACCTTC.

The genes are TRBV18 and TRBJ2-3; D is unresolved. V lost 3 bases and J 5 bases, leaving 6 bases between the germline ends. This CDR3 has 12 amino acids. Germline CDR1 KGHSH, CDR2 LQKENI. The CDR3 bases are TGTGCCAGCTCACCGAGCCAAGATACGCAGTATTTT. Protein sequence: CASSPSQDTQYF. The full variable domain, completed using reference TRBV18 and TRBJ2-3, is NAGVMQNPRHLVRRRGQEARLRCSPMKGHSHVYWYRQLPEEGLKFMVYLQKENIIDESGMPKERFSAEFPKEGPSILRIQQVVRGDSAAYFCASSPSQDTQYFGPGTRLTVL.

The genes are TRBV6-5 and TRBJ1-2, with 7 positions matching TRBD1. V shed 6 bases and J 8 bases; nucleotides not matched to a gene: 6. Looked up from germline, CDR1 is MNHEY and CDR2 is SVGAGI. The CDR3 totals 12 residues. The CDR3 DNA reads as TGTGCCAGCAGCCCGACAGGGTGGGGCTACACCTTC. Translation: CASSPTGWGYTF.

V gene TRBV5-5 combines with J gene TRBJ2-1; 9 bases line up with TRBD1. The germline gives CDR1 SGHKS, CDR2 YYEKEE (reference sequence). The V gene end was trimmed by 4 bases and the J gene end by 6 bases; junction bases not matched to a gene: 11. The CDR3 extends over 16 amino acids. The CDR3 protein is CASSPGDRAPFNEQFF. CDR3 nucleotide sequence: TGTGCCAGCAGCCCCGGGGACAGGGCCCCCTTCAATGAGCAGTTCTTC.

The CDR3 bases are TGTGCCAGCAGTGAATCGGCCGGGGAGCTGTTTTTT. Protein sequence: CASSESAGELFF. The rearrangement uses TRBV25-1 and TRBJ2-2; D unclear. CDR1 and CDR2 from the germline V gene are MGHDK and SYGVNS. This CDR3 comprises 12 residues. Trimming stripped 1 base from V and 6 bases from J, with 3 bases between.

CDR3 loop: CASSYGTGDANEKLFF. DNA for the CDR3: TGTGCCAGCAGTTACGGGACAGGGGACGCTAATGAAAAACTGTTTTTT. V and J are TRBV6-6 and TRBJ1-4; the match to TRBD1 covers 10 bases. Trimming cost V 2 bases and J 3 bases; bases outside gene matches: 3. The length of the CDR3 is 16 residues. Germline V CDR1 and CDR2: MNHNY, SVGAGI (reference sequence).

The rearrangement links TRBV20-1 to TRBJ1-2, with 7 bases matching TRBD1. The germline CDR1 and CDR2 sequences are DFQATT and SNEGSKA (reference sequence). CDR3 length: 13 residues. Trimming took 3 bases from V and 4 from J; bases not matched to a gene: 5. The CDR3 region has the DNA TGCAGTGCTAGTCAGGGGGTGGGCTATGGCTACACCTTC. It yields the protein CSASQGVGYGYTF.

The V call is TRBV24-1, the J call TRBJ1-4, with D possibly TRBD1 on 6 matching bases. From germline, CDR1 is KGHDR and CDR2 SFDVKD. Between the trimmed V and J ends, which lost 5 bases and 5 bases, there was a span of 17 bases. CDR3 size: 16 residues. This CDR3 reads CATSVLWGHLNEKLFF. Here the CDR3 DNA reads TGTGCCACCAGTGTCTTGTGGGGACACCTCAATGAAAAACTGTTTTTT.

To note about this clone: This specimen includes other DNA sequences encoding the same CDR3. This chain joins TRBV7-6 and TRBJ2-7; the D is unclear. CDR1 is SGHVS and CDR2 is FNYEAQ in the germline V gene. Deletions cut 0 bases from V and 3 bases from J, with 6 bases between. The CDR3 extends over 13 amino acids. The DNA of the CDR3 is TGTGCCAGCAGCTTAGCGGGCAGCTACGAGCAGTACTTC. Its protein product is CASSLAGSYEQYF.

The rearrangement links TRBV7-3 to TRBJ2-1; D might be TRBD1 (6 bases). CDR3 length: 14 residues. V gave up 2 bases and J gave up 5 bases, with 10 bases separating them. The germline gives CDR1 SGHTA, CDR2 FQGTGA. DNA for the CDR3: TGTGCCAGCAGCTTACAGGGGTACGACAATGAGCAGTTCTTC. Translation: CASSLQGYDNEQFF.

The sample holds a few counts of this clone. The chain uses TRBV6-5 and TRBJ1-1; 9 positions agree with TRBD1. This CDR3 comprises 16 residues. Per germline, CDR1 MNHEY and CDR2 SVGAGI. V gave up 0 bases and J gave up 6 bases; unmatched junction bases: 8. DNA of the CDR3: TGTGCCAGCAGTTACTCCCCGGGACAGGGTTTGCCTGAAGCTTTCTTT. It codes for CASSYSPGQGLPEAFF.

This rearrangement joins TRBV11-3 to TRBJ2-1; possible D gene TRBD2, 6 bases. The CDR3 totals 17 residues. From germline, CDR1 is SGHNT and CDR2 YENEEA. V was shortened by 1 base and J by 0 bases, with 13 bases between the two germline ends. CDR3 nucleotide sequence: TGTGCCAGCAGCTTAGGAGTCGCGGGAAGCTCCTACAATGAGCAGTTCTTC. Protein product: CASSLGVAGSSYNEQFF.

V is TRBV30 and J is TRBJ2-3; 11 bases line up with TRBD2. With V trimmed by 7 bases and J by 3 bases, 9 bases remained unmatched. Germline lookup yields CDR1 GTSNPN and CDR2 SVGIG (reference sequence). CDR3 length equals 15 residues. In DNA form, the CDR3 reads TGTGCCTCTTCGTTAGCGGGAGGGTGGACAGATACGCAGTATTTT. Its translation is CASSLAGGWTDTQYF.

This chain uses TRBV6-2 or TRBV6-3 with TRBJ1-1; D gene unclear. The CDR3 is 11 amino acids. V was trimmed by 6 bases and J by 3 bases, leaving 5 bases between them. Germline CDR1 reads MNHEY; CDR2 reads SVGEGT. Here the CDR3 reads CASSHYTEAFF. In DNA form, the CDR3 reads TGTGCCAGCAGCCACTACACTGAAGCTTTCTTT.

CDR3 region: CASSFGGGRVDTQYF. CDR3 sequence (DNA): TGTGCCAGCAGTTTCGGTGGCGGGAGGGTAGATACGCAGTATTTT. The V call is TRBV27, the J call TRBJ2-3; 9 nucleotides agree with TRBD2. Germline V gene data show CDR1 as MNHEY and CDR2 as SMNVEV (reference sequence). This CDR3 is built from 15 residues. V was clipped by 3 bases and J by 5 bases; unmatched bases: 6.

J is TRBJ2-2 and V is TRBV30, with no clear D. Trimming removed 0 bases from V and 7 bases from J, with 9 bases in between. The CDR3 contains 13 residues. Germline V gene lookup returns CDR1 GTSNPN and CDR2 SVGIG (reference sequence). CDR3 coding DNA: TGTGCCTGGAGTGTTTTGAGGAACGGGGAGCTGTTTTTT. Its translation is CAWSVLRNGELFF.

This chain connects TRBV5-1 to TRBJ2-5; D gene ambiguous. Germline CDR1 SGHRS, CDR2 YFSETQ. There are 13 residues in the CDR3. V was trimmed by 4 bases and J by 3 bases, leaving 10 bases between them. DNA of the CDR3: TGCGCCAGCAGCCCCCAGGTCGAAGAGACCCAGTACTTC. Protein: CASSPQVEETQYF.

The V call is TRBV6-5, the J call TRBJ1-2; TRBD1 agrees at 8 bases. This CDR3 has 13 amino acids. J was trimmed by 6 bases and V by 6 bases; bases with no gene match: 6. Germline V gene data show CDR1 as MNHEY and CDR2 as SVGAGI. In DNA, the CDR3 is TGTGCCAGCAGGCATAGACAGGGGCATGGCTACACCTTC. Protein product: CASRHRQGHGYTF.